This TCR beta chain originates from a study of beta chain features in type 1 diabetes. Study results and limitations: Naive, central memory and Treg TCRB repertoires seemed to resemble each other more closely in patients than they did in healthy donors. When Type 1 diabetes patients were examined, their TCRB CDR3s proved moderately but significantly shorter in all four CD4+ subsets.

To note about this clone: The antigen remains unidentified.

Germline V lookup: CDR1 SGHNT, CDR2 YYREEE (reference sequence). The CDR3 has 14 residues. Deletions cut 1 base from V and 0 bases from J, with 7 bases between. Expressed TCRB transcripts got sequenced, as all isolated RNA was reverse transcribed. Libraries were prepared by immunoSEQ multiplex PCR; TCRdb keeps only in-frame clonotypes and omits some of them. Of 640,000 or so clones in the sample, over 10% were seen once. The sequence was collected from a man younger than 35 with type 1 diabetes. The rearrangement joins TRBV5-4 to TRBJ1-1, with D tentatively TRBD1 (5 bases). Sample: naive CD4+ T cells from blood. The CDR3 coding sequence is TGTGCCAGCAGCTTGCGCAGGGTGAACACTGAAGCTTTCTTT. Translated, it gives CASSLRRVNTEAFF.